The source of this TCR beta chain is a study of early T cells in non-severe SARS-CoV-2 infection. Study-wide context: Chains were unpaired, as sequencing was done on bulk RNA from unsorted whole blood.

This clonotype was recorded a few times. Unique molecular identifiers were attached to individual cDNA molecules. TCRdb re-called the 5' RACE reads with MiXCR, one entry per CDR3 protein. The repertoire has tens of thousands of distinct CDR3 sequences, roughly 13% of them found once; the top ten carry approximately 5.7%. This CDR3 comprises 15 residues. Germline CDR1 SQVTM, CDR2 ANQGSEA. With 7 bases clipped from V and 5 bases from J, the junction kept 13 bases outside the gene matches. This chain uses TRBV29-1 with TRBJ2-7, with 11 bases matching TRBD1. Sequencing input: whole blood. The source is an adult who was a healthcare worker with PCR-confirmed SARS-CoV-2 infection or an uninfected control (not recorded which). CDR3 DNA: TGCAGCGCCACAGGGACAGGGGGACGATATAACGAGCAGTACTTC. It encodes CSATGTGGRYNEQYF.